These T cell receptor beta chains were read from a single sample in a study of graft-versus-host responses after intestinal transplantation. Repertoires were generated with immunoSEQ multiplex PCR, while TCRdb's copy carries only in-frame clones and drops some. The sample records over 40,000 clones, 84% being singletons. These TCRs are of unknown antigen specificity. The sequenced sample was unstimulated CD4+ T cells sorted from spleen or lymph node cells, obtained before transplant. The source is a human donor who was the organ donor for an intestinal transplant. CDR3s include the opening cysteine and the closing phenylalanine or tryptophan. D genes are given only for firm matches. The size of a clone is reported for some rows only, either as once, few or many, or as a class for expanded clones.

cdr3_length	v_call	d_call	j_call	clone_size	cdr3_nt	cdr3_aa
15	TRBV5-5	NA	TRBJ1-5	NA	TGTGCCAGCAGCTTACAGGGAAAACCAAATCAGCCCCAGCATTTT	CASSLQGKPNQPQHF
14	TRBV7-8	NA	TRBJ2-3	NA	TGTGCCAGCAGCTTAGCTTCCCAAACAGATACGCAGTATTTT	CASSLASQTDTQYF
12	TRBV30	TRBD2	TRBJ2-4	NA	TGTGCCTGGAGTCTTACGGGGGGACTTCAGTACTTC	CAWSLTGGLQYF
14	TRBV5-5	NA	TRBJ1-2	NA	TGTGCCAGCAGCTTGGTGCAGGGTGACTATGGCTACACCTTC	CASSLVQGDYGYTF
15	TRBV10-2	TRBD1	TRBJ2-7	NA	TGCGCCAGCGCCGACCGGGACAGGCTACCCTACGAGCAGTACTTC	CASADRDRLPYEQYF
14	TRBV6-5	TRBD2	TRBJ2-3	few	TGTGCCAGCAGTTCCGGCGGGGGGACAGATACGCAGTATTTT	CASSSGGGTDTQYF
16	TRBV6-6	NA	TRBJ1-5	NA	TGTGCCAGCAGTTCATCCGACCGGGGGTACAATCAGCCCCAGCATTTT	CASSSSDRGYNQPQHF
14	TRBV6-1	TRBD2	TRBJ2-3	NA	TGTGCCAGCAAACGCGGGAGCGCTACAGATACGCAGTATTTT	CASKRGSATDTQYF
11	TRBV30	NA	TRBJ2-3	NA	TGTGCCTGTAACACCGCAGATACGCAGTATTTT	CACNTADTQYF
16	TRBV6-1	NA	TRBJ1-6	NA	TGTGCCAGCAGTGAATTTGTGGAGGGCTGGGATTCACCCCTCCACTTT	CASSEFVEGWDSPLHF
13	TRBV27	NA	TRBJ2-7	NA	TGTGCCAGCAAAGGGCACGGGTCCTACGAGCAGTACTTC	CASKGHGSYEQYF
13	TRBV11-3	NA	TRBJ2-3	NA	TGTGCCAGCAGCCTTCACTCGCCTAGTGCGCAGTATTTT	CASSLHSPSAQYF
16	TRBV11-3	NA	TRBJ1-6	once	TGTGCCAGCAGCTTGGTCATAAAATTAGGGAATTCACCCCTCCACTTT	CASSLVIKLGNSPLHF
12	TRBV15	NA	TRBJ1-4	NA	TGTGCCACCAGCAAAACTAATGAAAAACTGTTTTTT	CATSKTNEKLFF
16	TRBV19	NA	TRBJ2-3	NA	TGTGCCAGTAGTTCCCGGGCAGGGATTCGCACAGATACGCAGTATTTT	CASSSRAGIRTDTQYF
14	TRBV7-9	NA	TRBJ2-1	NA	TGTGCCAGCAGCTTCGGCTTCTCCTACAATGAGCAGTTCTTC	CASSFGFSYNEQFF
16	TRBV18	TRBD1	TRBJ1-5	NA	TGTGCCAGCTCAATAGGACAGGGGGCTAGCAATCAGCCCCAGCATTTT	CASSIGQGASNQPQHF
15	TRBV18	NA	TRBJ2-3	NA	TGTGCCAGCTCAGAACTCTCGCCGAGCACAGATACGCAGTATTTT	CASSELSPSTDTQYF
20	TRBV9	NA	TRBJ2-6	NA	TGTGCCAGCAGCGTATTCAGTTGGGGGGGCTTATTCTCTGGGGCCAACGTCCTGACTTTC	CASSVFSWGGLFSGANVLTF
14	TRBV27	TRBD1	TRBJ1-6	few	TGTGCCAGCAGGCCGGGACAGGGGGATTCACCCCTCCACTTT	CASRPGQGDSPLHF
15	TRBV6-6	NA	TRBJ1-6	NA	TGTGCCAGCAGCCCCCGAAATCAGGCGAATTCACCCCTCCACTTT	CASSPRNQANSPLHF
12	TRBV6-5	NA	TRBJ2-7	NA	TGTGCCAGCAGTTACCCTGAGGGCGAGCAGTACTTC	CASSYPEGEQYF
14	TRBV7-2	NA	TRBJ2-2	NA	TGTGCCAGCAGCTCCCGACGGCGGACCGGGGAGCTGTTTTTT	CASSSRRRTGELFF
15	TRBV19	TRBD1	TRBJ1-5	NA	TGTGCCAGTAGACTGGGACAGGGGATCGGTCAGCCCCAGCATTTT	CASRLGQGIGQPQHF
15	TRBV10-3	NA	TRBJ1-5	once	TGTGCCATCAGTGAAGGATTATATAGCAATCAGCCCCAGCATTTT	CAISEGLYSNQPQHF
14	TRBV9	NA	TRBJ1-1	NA	TGTGCCAGCAGCGAGGGGACCCGGAACACTGAAGCTTTCTTT	CASSEGTRNTEAFF
13	TRBV30	NA	TRBJ1-1	once	TGTGCCTGGAGTGGTTTAGGGAAAACTGAAGCTTTCTTT	CAWSGLGKTEAFF
14	TRBV14	NA	TRBJ1-2	NA	TGTGCCAGCAGCCCCCCGGGACATAACTATGGCTACACCTTC	CASSPPGHNYGYTF
17	TRBV11-2	TRBD2	TRBJ2-5	NA	TGTGCCAGCAGCCCCTGGACTAGCGGGGTCACGGGGGAGACCCAGTACTTC	CASSPWTSGVTGETQYF
15	TRBV5-1	TRBD2	TRBJ2-2	NA	TGCGCCAGCAGCATAGCGGGAGTTGGCGCCGGGGAGCTGTTTTTT	CASSIAGVGAGELFF
15	TRBV9	TRBD1	TRBJ2-5	NA	TGTGCCAGCAGCGTAGGAGACAGGGGGTTGGGGACCCAGTACTTC	CASSVGDRGLGTQYF
16	TRBV9	NA	TRBJ2-3	NA	TGTGCCAGCAGCGTCTCAGGAGCGTATCGCACAGATACGCAGTATTTT	CASSVSGAYRTDTQYF
16	TRBV7-9	NA	TRBJ2-7	NA	TGTGCCAGCAGCCGAGGGGCCCTCGGTCGCTCCTACGAGCAGTACTTC	CASSRGALGRSYEQYF
12	TRBV11-2	NA	TRBJ2-5	NA	TGTGCCAGCAGCTTTACTTCGGAGACCCAGTACTTC	CASSFTSETQYF
15	TRBV10-1	TRBD2	TRBJ2-3	NA	TGCGCCAGCAGTAAAACTAGCGGGCCCACAGATACGCAGTATTTT	CASSKTSGPTDTQYF
15	TRBV19	TRBD1	TRBJ2-2	NA	TGTGCCAGTAGTATTCGGACAGGGGAGGACGGGGAGCTGTTTTTT	CASSIRTGEDGELFF
15	TRBV18	TRBD2	TRBJ2-1	NA	TGTGCCAGCTCAGACGTAGCGGGAGAAATGGGTGAGCAGTTCTTC	CASSDVAGEMGEQFF
14	TRBV12-5	NA	TRBJ1-6	NA	TGTGCTAGTGGTTTGGGACAATATAATTCACCCCTCCACTTT	CASGLGQYNSPLHF
14	TRBV27	NA	TRBJ1-6	NA	TGTGCCAGCAGTTTGACACCTTTTGGTTCACCCCTCCACTTT	CASSLTPFGSPLHF
19	TRBV4-1	NA	TRBJ2-6	NA	TGCGCCAGCAGCCAAGAGGGGAAGGGGGGGGACTCTGGGGCCAACGTCCTGACTTTC	CASSQEGKGGDSGANVLTF
13	TRBV5-1	NA	TRBJ1-1	NA	TGCGCCAGTAGCGGTTTCCTGAACACTGAAGCTTTCTTT	CASSGFLNTEAFF
18	TRBV10-3	NA	TRBJ2-5	NA	TGTGCCATCAGTGTTTGGTCCTACCGGGCGCGGGACGAAGAGACCCAGTACTTC	CAISVWSYRARDEETQYF